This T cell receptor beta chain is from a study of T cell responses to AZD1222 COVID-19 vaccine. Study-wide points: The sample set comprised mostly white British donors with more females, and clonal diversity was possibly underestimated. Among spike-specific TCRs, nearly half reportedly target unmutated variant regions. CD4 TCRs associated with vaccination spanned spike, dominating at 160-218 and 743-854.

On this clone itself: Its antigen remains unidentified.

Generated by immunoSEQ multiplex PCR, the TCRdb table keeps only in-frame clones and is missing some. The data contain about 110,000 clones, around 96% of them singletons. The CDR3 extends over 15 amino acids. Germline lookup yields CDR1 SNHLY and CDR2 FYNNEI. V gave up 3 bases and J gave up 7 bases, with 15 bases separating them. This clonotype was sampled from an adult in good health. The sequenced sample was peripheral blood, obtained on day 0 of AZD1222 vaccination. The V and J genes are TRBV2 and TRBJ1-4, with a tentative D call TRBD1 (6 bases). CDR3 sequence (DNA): TGTGCCAGCAGTGAGGATCAGGGGAAGTCTGAAAAACTGTTTTTT. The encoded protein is CASSEDQGKSEKLFF.